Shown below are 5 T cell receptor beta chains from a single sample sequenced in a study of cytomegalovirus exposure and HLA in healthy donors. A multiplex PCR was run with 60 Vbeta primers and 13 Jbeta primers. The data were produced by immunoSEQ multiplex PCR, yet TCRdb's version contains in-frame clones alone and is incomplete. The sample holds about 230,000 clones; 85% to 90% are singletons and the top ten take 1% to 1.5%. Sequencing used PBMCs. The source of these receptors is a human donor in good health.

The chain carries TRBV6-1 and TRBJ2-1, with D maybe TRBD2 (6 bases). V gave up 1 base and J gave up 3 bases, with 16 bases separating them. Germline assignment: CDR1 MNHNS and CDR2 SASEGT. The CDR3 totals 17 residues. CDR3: CASSEGFVVADYNEQFF. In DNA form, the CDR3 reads TGTGCCAGCAGTGAAGGGTTCGTGGTAGCGGACTACAATGAGCAGTTCTTC.

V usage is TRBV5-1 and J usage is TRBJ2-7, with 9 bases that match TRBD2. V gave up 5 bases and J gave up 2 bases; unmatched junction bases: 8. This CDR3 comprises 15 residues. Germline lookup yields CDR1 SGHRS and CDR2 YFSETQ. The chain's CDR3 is CASSSGAGGTYEQYF. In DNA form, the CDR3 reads TGCGCCAGCAGTTCGGGGGCGGGAGGGACCTACGAGCAGTACTTC. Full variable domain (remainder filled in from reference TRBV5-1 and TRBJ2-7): KAGVTQTPRYLIKTRGQQVTLSCSPISGHRSVSWYQQTPGQGLQFLFEYFSETQRNKGNFPGRFSGRQFSNSRSEMNVSTLELGDSALYLCASSSGAGGTYEQYFGPGTRLTVT.

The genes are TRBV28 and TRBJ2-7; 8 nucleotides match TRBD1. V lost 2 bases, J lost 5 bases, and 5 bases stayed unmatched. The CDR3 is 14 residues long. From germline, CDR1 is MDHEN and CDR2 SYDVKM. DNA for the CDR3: TGTGCCAGCAGTTTACCCGACAGGGGTCACGAGCAGTACTTC. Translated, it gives CASSLPDRGHEQYF.

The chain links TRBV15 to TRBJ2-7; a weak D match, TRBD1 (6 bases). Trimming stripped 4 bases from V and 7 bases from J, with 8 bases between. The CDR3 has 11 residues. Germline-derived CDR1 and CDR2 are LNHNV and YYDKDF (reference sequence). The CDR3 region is CATSNRVEQYF. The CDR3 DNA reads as TGTGCCACCAGCAACAGGGTTGAGCAGTACTTC.

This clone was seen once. CDR3 nucleotide sequence: TGTGCCAGCAGCTTAGGTCTGGGGACAATCGTAAGCTCCTACAATGAGCAGTTCTTC. Translating it yields CASSLGLGTIVSSYNEQFF. The chain carries TRBV7-9 and TRBJ2-1; a weak D match, TRBD1 (6 bases). In germline, CDR1 is SEHNR, CDR2 FQNEAQ (reference sequence). The CDR3 extends over 19 amino acids. V was shortened by 1 base and J by 0 bases, with 19 bases between the two germline ends.